This T cell receptor beta chain was sequenced in a study of blood T cell repertoires in COVID-19. Across the study: Both acute and convalescent COVID-19 samples were obtained from the United States, Italy and Spain. The analysed material was cDNA or gDNA that came from T cells, B-cell-depleted T cells, or PBMCs.

In the original processing: Researchers report that nucleated cell counts were estimated from reference gene primer amplification. Method: immunoSEQ multiplex PCR; TCRdb's copy keeps in-frame clones and lacks some. For V, J and clone size, that table is used; D and trimming come from the DNA. Among some 110,000 clones listed, 80% to 90% were seen once. Germline CDR1 reads SNHLY; CDR2 reads FYNNEI. The CDR3 consists of 17 residues. V was clipped by 4 bases and J by 0 bases, with 15 bases between them. The rearrangement uses TRBV2 and TRBJ1-4, with D possibly TRBD1 on 5 matching bases. The sequencing sample was made of peripheral blood. The clonotype comes from a man aged 50-60 years with acute or convalescent COVID-19. Here the CDR3 DNA reads TGTGCCAGCAGTGTTGACAGACAACTTGCAACTAATGAAAAACTGTTTTTT. Its protein is CASSVDRQLATNEKLFF.